This is a list of T cell receptor beta chains from one sample in a study of blood T cell repertoires in COVID-19. Some clones are missing from TCRdb's copy, which holds only in-frame ones; the method was immunoSEQ multiplex PCR. Here the sample spans tens of thousands of clones, 60% to 85% being singletons. Specimen: peripheral blood. The receptors come from a human donor in a cohort sampled during active COVID-19. CDR3s include the opening cysteine and the closing phenylalanine or tryptophan. The D gene is left open where the match is weak.

TRBV9,TRBD1,17,CASSTHRGREVNYGYTF
TRBV2,-,13,CASRTGRTGELFF
TRBV9,TRBD2,16,CASSALAGGTYNEQFF
TRBV11-2,-,13,CASSLDRNYGYTF
TRBV5-5,-,12,CASSLEGAEAFF
TRBV18,TRBD2,15,CASSPSLAGYNEQFF
TRBV23-1,-,15,CASSPFLQGPYEQYF
TRBV30,-,12,CAWTGEYTEAFF
TRBV9,-,17,CASSPAVSVGSGNTIYF
TRBV5-1,TRBD2,15,CASSPTGGRGDTQYF
TRBV5-5,TRBD1,15,CASSWTGPLFSPLHF
TRBV27,-,13,CASSRQGEEKLFF
TRBV18,TRBD1,15,CASSTKQGGSTEAFF
TRBV11-3,-,15,CASSPGREPNTEAFF
TRBV24-1,TRBD1,14,CATSDSSRGREQYF
TRBV5-1,TRBD2,17,CASIPLPGGPNTGELFF
TRBV28,-,16,CAIHRGGAEANSPLHF
TRBV2,-,13,CAGTTGLGNTIYF
TRBV28,-,14,CASSGGTAGDTQYF
TRBV6-5,-,15,CASRTAGGPTYEQYF
TRBV19,TRBD1,15,CASTRGTAWDYGYTF
TRBV16,-,15,CASSQWRSSSYEQYF
TRBV5-1,TRBD2,14,CASSTGLALDTQYF
TRBV27,-,14,CASSFDRQGNEQYF
TRBV6-5,-,15,CASSPRTAANYGYTF
TRBV9,-,15,CASGVREVATDTQYF
TRBV7-9,-,13,CASSLTGADTQYF
TRBV10-3,-,14,CAISEFQVMSGYTF
TRBV19,-,14,CASSITGEGAEAFF
TRBV19,TRBD1,15,CASSIGDSSNQPQHF
TRBV19,-,15,CASSMTGSSYNEQFF
TRBV11-3,TRBD2,14,CASSFSGGRNEQYF
TRBV7-9,TRBD1,14,CASSFAGTAYEQYF
TRBV5-1,TRBD1,13,CASSLRDRTEAFF
TRBV12-3/TRBV12-4,-,13,CASSFRDRGGYTF
TRBV9,-,12,CASSPRGETQYF
TRBV7-2,-,15,CASSLIAARTDTQYF
TRBV4-1,-,14,CASSQIRGNTEAFF
TRBV10-3,-,13,CAISVTGYTEAFF
TRBV5-1,-,13,CASGQGGNTEAFF
TRBV5-1,TRBD1,14,CASRITGGAYEQYF
TRBV27,TRBD1,15,CASSSVGQGVETQYF